This entry lists 22 T cell receptor beta chains sequenced from one sample in a study of T cell responses to AZD1222 COVID-19 vaccine. Here immunoSEQ multiplex PCR was the method, and the copy in TCRdb shows in-frame clones only, minus some. Among around 110,000 clones listed, around nine tenths were seen once. This specimen was peripheral blood, taken on day 0 of AZD1222 vaccination. All receptors come from an adult in good health.

The chain has TRBV6-4 and TRBJ1-2; a weak D match, TRBD1 (5 bases). The V and J ends lost 2 bases and 8 bases respectively, with 6 bases between them. CDR1 and CDR2 (germline): MRHNA, SNTAGT. The CDR3 runs 11 residues. The CDR3 DNA follows: TGTGCCAGCAGTGACGGGGGAGGCTACACCTTC. Translation: CASSDGGGYTF.

This chain links TRBV6-5 with TRBJ2-7; D not certain. CDR3 length: 15 residues. Germline V gene sequence: CDR1 MNHEY, CDR2 SVGAGI. Trimming stripped 4 bases from V and 6 bases from J, with 19 bases between. CDR3 region: CASSSPENGVSEQYF. CDR3 in DNA: TGTGCCAGCAGTTCGCCCGAGAATGGGGTTAGCGAGCAGTACTTC.

The chain couples TRBV7-2 to TRBJ2-7; no clear D gene. From germline, CDR1 is SGHTA and CDR2 FQGNSA. This CDR3 has 14 residues. The germline V and J ends were trimmed by 5 bases and 7 bases, with 18 bases remaining between them. CDR3 sequence (DNA): TGTGCCAGCAGCCGTGGGGATTTATCGGGTGAGCAGTACTTC. This codes for CASSRGDLSGEQYF.

The chain has TRBV5-1 and TRBJ2-3; weak D call: TRBD1 (6 bases). Trimming left V 3 bases short and J 1 base short, with 12 bases between. CDR3 size: 15 residues. Germline V gene data show CDR1 as SGHRS and CDR2 as YFSETQ. In DNA form, the CDR3 reads TGCGCCAGCAGCTCAACACCAGGGGGCACAGATACGCAGTATTTT. It yields the protein CASSSTPGGTDTQYF.

The V call is TRBV30, the J call TRBJ2-5; D unclear. V lost 0 bases, J lost 0 bases, and 5 bases lay in between. The CDR3 has 13 residues. Germline values: CDR1 GTSNPN, CDR2 SVGIG (reference sequence). For the CDR3, the DNA is TGTGCCTGGAGTGTACAAGACCAAGAGACCCAGTACTTC. Its protein product is CAWSVQDQETQYF.

V is TRBV5-5 and J is TRBJ1-2; a weak D match, TRBD1 (6 bases). The germline CDR1 and CDR2 sequences are SGHKS and YYEKEE (reference sequence). V shed 4 bases and J shed 4 bases, with 17 bases lying between them. The CDR3 length is 15 residues. DNA for the CDR3: TGTGCCAGCAGCACCCCAGGGGACCTCCTCTATGGCTACACCTTC. It translates to CASSTPGDLLYGYTF.

The chain recombines TRBV6-5 with TRBJ1-5, with a possible D match to TRBD1 (5 bases). This CDR3 spans 14 amino acids. V gave up 2 bases and J gave up 6 bases, with 11 bases separating them. CDR1 is MNHEY, CDR2 SVGAGI, per germline. Here the CDR3 reads CASSYGATTQPQHF. DNA of the CDR3: TGTGCCAGCAGTTACGGGGCAACGACTCAGCCCCAGCATTTT.

The rearrangement joins TRBV5-6 to TRBJ2-5; D may be TRBD2 (6 bases). There are 14 residues in the CDR3. The V end lost 0 bases, the J end lost 4 bases, and 10 bases lay between the germline ends. The germline V gene encodes CDR1 SGHDT and CDR2 YYEEEE. The chain's CDR3 is CASSLASGGETQYF. CDR3 DNA sequence: TGTGCCAGCAGCTTGGCCTCCGGGGGAGAGACCCAGTACTTC.

The V call is TRBV7-2, the J call TRBJ2-7; D is undetermined. The CDR3 contains 15 residues. Germline-derived CDR1 and CDR2 are SGHTA and FQGNSA. Between the trimmed V and J ends, which lost 5 bases and 2 bases, there was a span of 16 bases. The CDR3 DNA sequence: TGTGCCAGCAGCCTCGGGCCAGAACAACCCTACGAGCAGTACTTC. The encoded protein is CASSLGPEQPYEQYF.

The chain recombines TRBV5-1 with TRBJ2-2; 11 bases fit TRBD2. V lost 4 bases, J lost 4 bases, and 6 bases stayed unmatched. This CDR3 has 16 amino acids. Germline V gene lookup returns CDR1 SGHRS and CDR2 YFSETQ. The CDR3 DNA sequence: TGCGCCAGCAGCCCGCGACTAGCGGGGCGCACCGGGGAGCTGTTTTTT. Translating gives CASSPRLAGRTGELFF.

The chain uses TRBV5-4 and TRBJ1-3; the D gene is possibly TRBD1 (6 bases). Germline V CDR1 and CDR2: SGHNT, YYREEE (reference sequence). The CDR3 runs to 14 residues. The V gene lost 4 bases and the J gene lost 1 base, with 9 bases spanning the gap. This CDR3 reads CASSGRGSGNTIYF. As DNA, the CDR3 is TGTGCCAGCAGCGGCAGGGGATCTGGAAACACCATATATTTT. The complete variable domain, with remaining parts taken from reference TRBV5-4 and TRBJ1-3, reads ETGVTQSPTHLIKTRGQQVTLRCSSQSGHNTVSWYQQALGQGPQFIFQYYREEENGRGNFPPRFSGLQFPNYSSELNVNALELDDSALYLCASSGRGSGNTIYFGEGSWLTVV.

The gene calls are TRBV2 and TRBJ2-1; D ambiguous. The CDR3 is made up of 13 amino acids. Deletions cut 3 bases from V and 5 bases from J, with 8 bases between. Per the germline V gene, CDR1 is SNHLY and CDR2 is FYNNEI. The CDR3 DNA reads as TGTGCCAGCAGTGAGTCCCGGGACAATGAGCAGTTCTTC. The encoded protein is CASSESRDNEQFF.

The chain combines TRBV6-1 with TRBJ2-1; 7 positions agree with TRBD2. The CDR3 has 15 residues. With V trimmed by 3 bases and J by 7 bases, 9 bases remained unmatched. The germline V gene encodes CDR1 MNHNS and CDR2 SASEGT. CDR3 in DNA: TGTGCCAGCAGTGAGACTAGCTCGGTAGGGAATGAGCAGTTCTTC. It encodes CASSETSSVGNEQFF.

The V gene is TRBV5-5, the J gene TRBJ2-3; D is unclear. V dropped 4 bases and J dropped 2 bases, with 8 bases sitting between them. Per the germline V gene, CDR1 is SGHKS and CDR2 is YYEKEE (reference sequence). The CDR3 contains 13 residues. CDR3 loop: CASSTDVTDTQYF. In DNA, the CDR3 is TGTGCCAGCAGCACTGATGTCACAGATACGCAGTATTTT.

In nucleotides, the CDR3 is TGTGCCAGCAGCTTTTTTGGCACTGAAGCTTTCTTT. Its protein is CASSFFGTEAFF. The chain couples TRBV7-9 to TRBJ1-1; D gene uncertain. Trimming removed 3 bases from V and 4 bases from J, with 6 bases in between. Germline V gene lookup returns CDR1 SEHNR and CDR2 FQNEAQ (reference sequence). CDR3 length: 12 amino acids.

V is TRBV7-2 and J is TRBJ1-1; no definite D call. This CDR3 is built from 14 residues. Germline values: CDR1 SGHTA, CDR2 FQGNSA. The V gene lost 2 bases and the J gene lost 1 base, with 8 bases spanning the gap. The CDR3 DNA sequence: TGTGCCAGCAGCTTACGGGAAGGGAACACTGAAGCTTTCTTT. Translation: CASSLREGNTEAFF.

V usage is TRBV24-1 and J usage is TRBJ2-2; 8 bases agree with TRBD1. The V and J ends lost 11 bases and 3 bases, in that order; junction bases with no gene match: 10. The CDR3 is made up of 15 amino acids. The germline V gene has CDR1 KGHDR and CDR2 SFDVKD. The DNA for the CDR3 is TGTGCCATCACGGACAGGGTAGAAGACACCGGGGAGCTGTTTTTT. It codes for CAITDRVEDTGELFF.

As DNA, the CDR3 is TGTGCCAGCAAAGGGGACAGCTCCTACGAGCAGTACTTC. Its translation is CASKGDSSYEQYF. V is TRBV25-1 and J is TRBJ2-7, with 7 bases identical to TRBD1. Germline V gene sequence: CDR1 MGHDK, CDR2 SYGVNS. With 7 bases clipped from V and 0 bases from J, the junction kept 3 bases outside the gene matches. The CDR3 runs 13 residues.

The rearrangement links TRBV11-2 to TRBJ2-1; D is undetermined. The CDR3 extends over 16 amino acids. V lost 1 base and J lost 0, with 10 bases in between. Germline assignment: CDR1 SGHAT and CDR2 FQNNGV. The CDR3 nucleotides read TGTGCCAGCAGCTTAGCTATGGGGTACTCCTACAATGAGCAGTTCTTC. Its translation is CASSLAMGYSYNEQFF. The full variable domain, completed using reference TRBV11-2 and TRBJ2-1, is EAGVAQSPRYKIIEKRQSVAFWCNPISGHATLYWYQQILGQGPKLLIQFQNNGVVDDSQLPKDRFSAERLKGVDSTLKIQPAKLEDSAVYLCASSLAMGYSYNEQFFGPGTRLTVL.

This clone has a single count. This sequence joins TRBV25-1 and TRBJ1-3; D is uncertain. The CDR3 runs to 12 residues. In germline, CDR1 is MGHDK, CDR2 SYGVNS. V lost 5 bases to trimming and J lost 0 bases, with 2 bases between them. The CDR3 here is CASSISGNTIYF. CDR3 DNA: TGTGCCAGCAGTATCTCTGGAAACACCATATATTTT.

This chain connects TRBV6-5 to TRBJ2-7; D possibly corresponds to TRBD1 (5 bases). Trimming stripped 7 bases from V and 5 bases from J, with 18 bases between. The CDR3 consists of 14 residues. Germline loops: CDR1 MNHEY, CDR2 SVGAGI. The CDR3 bases are TGTGCCAGCACATCGGGCCCCAGGGTGAACGAGCAGTACTTC. This codes for CASTSGPRVNEQYF.

The V and J genes are TRBV15 and TRBJ1-5, with D maybe TRBD1 (6 bases). This CDR3 has 17 amino acids. The V end was cut by 3 bases, the J end by 2 bases, with 17 bases between. The V gene's germline CDR1 is LNHNV and CDR2 YYDKDF (reference sequence). As DNA, the CDR3 is TGTGCCACCAGCAGGAAAATAAGAACAGGGCGCAATCAGCCCCAGCATTTT. Translated, it gives CATSRKIRTGRNQPQHF.